This is a list of T cell receptor beta chains from one sample in a study of graft-versus-host responses after intestinal transplantation. Clones were sequenced by immunoSEQ multiplex PCR, and TCRdb holds only the in-frame ones, with some missing. Of around 90,000 clones in the sample, roughly 91% were seen once. These receptors are not linked to any known antigen. The sequencing here drew on unstimulated CD8+ T cells sorted from spleen or lymph node cells, taken before intestinal transplant. The receptors shown here come from a human donor who received an intestinal transplant. Each CDR3 is given with its conserved first and last residue. Each record gives: J gene, clone size, V gene, D gene, CDR3 DNA, CDR3 protein. A D gene is named only where the DNA matches it firmly. Not all rows give a size; the values are once, few, many and, for expanded clones, a class.

J: TRBJ1-5; size: .; V: TRBV5-6; D: .; DNA: TGTGCCAGCAGCTCGAAACCGGGATTCAATCAGCCCCAGCATTTT; CDR3: CASSSKPGFNQPQHF
J: TRBJ1-6; size: .; V: TRBV19; D: .; DNA: TGTGCCAGTAGTATGGCGGGGGACCTCTCCTATAATTCACCCCTCCACTTT; CDR3: CASSMAGDLSYNSPLHF
J: TRBJ2-1; size: .; V: TRBV5-5; D: TRBD2; DNA: TGTGCCAGCAGTTTGACTAGCGGGGGGGCGAATGAGCAGTTCTTC; CDR3: CASSLTSGGANEQFF
J: TRBJ2-2; size: .; V: TRBV15; D: TRBD2; DNA: TGTGCCACCAGATCAAGCGGGGACAACACCGGGGAGCTGTTTTTT; CDR3: CATRSSGDNTGELFF
J: TRBJ2-5; size: once; V: TRBV9; D: TRBD2; DNA: TGTGCCAGCAGCGTAGGATCCTTCAGGGAGGGCGAGACCCAGTACTTC; CDR3: CASSVGSFREGETQYF
J: TRBJ2-1; size: few; V: TRBV6-6; D: .; DNA: TGTGCCAGCAAATTTTCGTATGAGCAGTTCTTC; CDR3: CASKFSYEQFF
J: TRBJ2-7; size: .; V: TRBV4-3; D: .; DNA: TGCGCCAGCAGCCAAGATCCCTCCTACTACGAGCAGTACTTC; CDR3: CASSQDPSYYEQYF
J: TRBJ2-7; size: once; V: TRBV7-8; D: .; DNA: TGTGCCAGCAGCCACTATAGTGTCGAGCAGTACTTC; CDR3: CASSHYSVEQYF
J: TRBJ2-2; size: .; V: TRBV19; D: .; DNA: TGTGCCAGTAGTTGGACAGGCGGGATCGGGGAGCTGTTTTTT; CDR3: CASSWTGGIGELFF
J: TRBJ2-7; size: .; V: TRBV27; D: .; DNA: TGTGCCAGCAGTTTGTCACTCCCCTACGAGCAGTACTTC; CDR3: CASSLSLPYEQYF
J: TRBJ2-1; size: .; V: TRBV7-8; D: .; DNA: TGTGCCAGCAAACAAAGGACAGTGAAGGATGAGCAGTTCTTC; CDR3: CASKQRTVKDEQFF
J: TRBJ2-1; size: .; V: TRBV4-1; D: TRBD2; DNA: TGCGCCAGCAGCCTTAGCGGGAGCTCCTACAATGAGCAGTTCTTC; CDR3: CASSLSGSSYNEQFF
J: TRBJ2-7; size: .; V: TRBV27; D: TRBD2; DNA: TGTGCCAGCTCCCCACTAGCGGGAGCTTTCTACGAGCAGTACTTC; CDR3: CASSPLAGAFYEQYF
J: TRBJ2-7; size: .; V: TRBV4-1; D: .; DNA: TGCGCCAGCAGCCAAGAACTAGGGGGTTACGAGCAGTACTTC; CDR3: CASSQELGGYEQYF
J: TRBJ2-7; size: few; V: TRBV6-1; D: .; DNA: TGTGCCAGCAGCGGCTACGAGCAGTACTTC; CDR3: CASSGYEQYF
J: TRBJ2-3; size: once; V: TRBV7-8; D: .; DNA: TGTGCCAGCAGGCGGAGGCCCATAAGAACAGATACGCAGTATTTT; CDR3: CASRRRPIRTDTQYF
J: TRBJ1-6; size: once; V: TRBV30; D: .; DNA: TGTGCCTGTCCACACCGCGCTGGGGAGCGTTCACCCCTCCACTTT; CDR3: CACPHRAGERSPLHF
J: TRBJ2-7; size: .; V: TRBV28; D: TRBD1; DNA: TGTGCCAGCAGTCAAGGGACAGTCAACCCCTACGAGCAGTACTTC; CDR3: CASSQGTVNPYEQYF
J: TRBJ1-2; size: once; V: TRBV5-4; D: .; DNA: TGTGCCAGCAGCTTGAGAGACTCCTATGGCTACACCTTC; CDR3: CASSLRDSYGYTF
J: TRBJ2-5; size: .; V: TRBV2; D: TRBD2; DNA: TGTGCCAGCAGTCGACTAGCGGCCCCAGAGACCCAGTACTTC; CDR3: CASSRLAAPETQYF
J: TRBJ2-6; size: .; V: TRBV6-4; D: .; DNA: TGTGCCAGCAGTGACTCGTCAGGGCTTGCTTCTGGGGCCAACGTCCTGACTTTC; CDR3: CASSDSSGLASGANVLTF
J: TRBJ1-1; size: .; V: TRBV6-5; D: .; DNA: TGTGCCAGCAGCCTTACAGCCAACACTGAAGCTTTCTTT; CDR3: CASSLTANTEAFF
J: TRBJ2-7; size: .; V: TRBV30; D: .; DNA: TGTGCCTGGAGTGTACGAGGCGGTTCCTACGAGCAGTACTTC; CDR3: CAWSVRGGSYEQYF
J: TRBJ2-7; size: .; V: TRBV2; D: .; DNA: TGTGCCAGCAGCTACTACGAGCAGTACTTC; CDR3: CASSYYEQYF
J: TRBJ2-5; size: once; V: TRBV5-4; D: TRBD1; DNA: TGTGCCAGCAGCCCCGGGACAGGGGAACAAGAGACCCAGTACTTC; CDR3: CASSPGTGEQETQYF
J: TRBJ1-6; size: .; V: TRBV28; D: .; DNA: TGTGCCAGCAGTTTTGGGGGTCACAGGGAGGGTAATTCACCCCTCCACTTT; CDR3: CASSFGGHREGNSPLHF
J: TRBJ2-1; size: .; V: TRBV6-6; D: TRBD2; DNA: TGTGCCAGCATGGCCCCGGGACTAGCGTATGAGCAGTTCTTC; CDR3: CASMAPGLAYEQFF
J: TRBJ1-3; size: .; V: TRBV27; D: .; DNA: TGTGCCAGCGGGGAGGGCTCTGGAAACACCATATATTTT; CDR3: CASGEGSGNTIYF
J: TRBJ1-4; size: .; V: TRBV19; D: .; DNA: TGTGCCAGTAGTAAGGGGCCGTATAATGAAAAACTGTTTTTT; CDR3: CASSKGPYNEKLFF
J: TRBJ1-2; size: .; V: TRBV27; D: .; DNA: TGTGCCAGCGGTCCATTGTTGGGGCGAAACTATGGCTACACCTTC; CDR3: CASGPLLGRNYGYTF
J: TRBJ2-7; size: .; V: TRBV19; D: TRBD1; DNA: TGTGCCAGTAGTATCGGGACAGAAAGTTACGAGCAGTACTTC; CDR3: CASSIGTESYEQYF
J: TRBJ2-7; size: .; V: TRBV29-1; D: TRBD1; DNA: TGCAGCGTTTCCGGGACAGGGGGCCCCGAGCAGTACTTC; CDR3: CSVSGTGGPEQYF
J: TRBJ2-7; size: .; V: TRBV29-1; D: TRBD2; DNA: TGCAGCGTTGTAAGGACTAGCGGGATGGGCACCTACGAGCAGTACTTC; CDR3: CSVVRTSGMGTYEQYF
J: TRBJ1-5; size: .; V: TRBV9; D: .; DNA: TGTGCCAGCAGTCCCGAAGCGGGTTCGTGGGGTCAGCCCCAGCATTTT; CDR3: CASSPEAGSWGQPQHF
J: TRBJ2-3; size: .; V: TRBV7-3; D: TRBD2; DNA: TGTGCCAGCAGCTTAAGTGCTAGCGGGGGGGCCCCGGGGACGCAGTATTTT; CDR3: CASSLSASGGAPGTQYF
J: TRBJ2-4; size: .; V: TRBV7-9; D: .; DNA: TGTGCCAGCAGCTTAGCCCCAGGAAACATTCAGTACTTC; CDR3: CASSLAPGNIQYF
J: TRBJ2-7; size: .; V: TRBV19; D: .; DNA: TGTGCCAGCAACGGGGGTTTGGACTACGAGCAGTACTTC; CDR3: CASNGGLDYEQYF
J: TRBJ1-5; size: .; V: TRBV28; D: TRBD1; DNA: TGTGCCAGCAGTTTTACAGGGGTACAGCCCCAGCATTTT; CDR3: CASSFTGVQPQHF
J: TRBJ1-2; size: .; V: TRBV27; D: TRBD1; DNA: TGTGCCAGCAGTTTAGGGTCCGCAGGGGGCGACTATGGCTACACCTTC; CDR3: CASSLGSAGGDYGYTF
J: TRBJ2-1; size: .; V: TRBV6-1; D: .; DNA: TGTGCCAGCAGTCAACTAGGTTCCTACAATGAGCAGTTCTTC; CDR3: CASSQLGSYNEQFF
J: TRBJ1-1; size: .; V: TRBV11-2; D: .; DNA: TGTGCCAGCAGCTGGCCGGGAGAGAACACTGAAGCTTTCTTT; CDR3: CASSWPGENTEAFF
J: TRBJ1-6; size: once; V: TRBV18; D: .; DNA: TGTGCCAGCTCATCAGGTACAGGGCCGAATTCACCCCTCCACTTT; CDR3: CASSSGTGPNSPLHF
J: TRBJ1-1; size: medium-sized; V: TRBV7-9; D: .; DNA: TGTGCCAGCACCCTAGGTCTGGCTGAAGCTTTCTTT; CDR3: CASTLGLAEAFF
J: TRBJ1-2; size: .; V: TRBV27; D: .; DNA: TGTGCCAGCAGTTTATCGGGCACTTATGGCTACACCTTC; CDR3: CASSLSGTYGYTF
J: TRBJ2-2; size: .; V: TRBV7-6; D: TRBD1; DNA: TGTGCCAGCAGCTGGGGACAGGGGCCCTACACCGGGGAGCTGTTTTTT; CDR3: CASSWGQGPYTGELFF
J: TRBJ2-5; size: .; V: TRBV7-8; D: .; DNA: TGTGCCAGCAGCTTAGAAGGTGGGGCACTACCAGGCAAGACCCAGTACTTC; CDR3: CASSLEGGALPGKTQYF
J: TRBJ2-7; size: .; V: TRBV5-1; D: .; DNA: TGCGCCAGCAGCCGGGCACCAGGGATCGACGAGCAGTACTTC; CDR3: CASSRAPGIDEQYF
J: TRBJ2-7; size: .; V: TRBV29-1; D: TRBD1; DNA: TGCAGCGTTGACACCGGGACAGGGAGTATAGAGCAGTACTTC; CDR3: CSVDTGTGSIEQYF
J: TRBJ2-1; size: .; V: TRBV19; D: .; DNA: TGTGCCAGTAGCCGGTCTCTCTCCTACAATGAGCAGTTCTTC; CDR3: CASSRSLSYNEQFF
J: TRBJ2-7; size: .; V: TRBV4-3; D: TRBD1; DNA: TGCGCCAGCAGCCACCGACAGGGGGTCTCCTACGAGCAGTACTTC; CDR3: CASSHRQGVSYEQYF